Following are 25 T cell receptor beta chains from one sample sequenced in a study of OX40 agonist ivuxolimab in advanced cancers. This table comes from immunoSEQ multiplex PCR, and its TCRdb copy is limited to in-frame clones, with some not included. The repertoire includes approximately 67,000 clones, 75% to 95% of them detected once, and around 6.3% sits in the top ten. Specimen: CD4+ or CD8+ T cells sorted from blood, collected in a trial of the OX40 agonist ivuxolimab. The receptors were sampled from an adult with an advanced solid tumor such as melanoma, head and neck, liver or kidney cancer.

The gene calls are TRBV4-3 and TRBJ2-6, with 7 positions matching TRBD1. CDR3 length: 18 amino acids. Germline-derived CDR1 and CDR2 are LGHNA and YSLEER. J was trimmed by 0 bases and V by 0 bases; bases with no gene match: 5. The DNA for the CDR3 is TGCGCCAGCAGCCAAGATCCGACAGGGATCTCTGGGGCCAACGTCCTGACTTTC. It translates to CASSQDPTGISGANVLTF.

The rearrangement uses TRBV2 and TRBJ2-1; no clear D gene. The CDR3 sequence is 10 residues long. Germline values: CDR1 SNHLY, CDR2 FYNNEI. The germline V and J ends were trimmed by 2 bases and 7 bases, with 0 bases remaining between them. For the CDR3, the DNA is TGTGCCAGCAGTGAAAATGAGCAGTTCTTC. This encodes CASSENEQFF.

The chain has TRBV7-9 and TRBJ2-3, with D unclear. The V gene lost 4 bases and the J gene lost 0 bases, with 23 bases spanning the gap. The germline V gene encodes CDR1 SEHNR and CDR2 FQNEAQ (reference sequence). This CDR3 has 19 amino acids. The DNA for the CDR3 is TGTGCCAGCAGCTCAAAGTGGGTCACCGAATCAGATAGCACAGATACGCAGTATTTT. It is translated as CASSSKWVTESDSTDTQYF. Supplemented by reference TRBV7-9 and TRBJ2-3, the full variable domain reads DTGVSQNPRHKITKRGQNVTFRCDPISEHNRLYWYRQTLGQGPEFLTYFQNEAQLEKSRLLSDRFSAERPKGSFSTLEIQRTEQGDSAMYLCASSSKWVTESDSTDTQYFGPGTRLTVL.

The chain has TRBV19 and TRBJ2-1; tentative D call: TRBD2 (6 bases). The CDR3 spans 18 residues. V lost 5 bases and J lost 5, with 25 bases in between. Germline V gene sequence: CDR1 LNHDA, CDR2 SQIVND (reference sequence). The CDR3 coding sequence is TGTGCCAGTAGTGTTGGAGGGAGCATTTATACCCCAGACAATGAGCAGTTCTTC. Encoded protein: CASSVGGSIYTPDNEQFF.

This clone showed up just once. The chain employs TRBV2 and TRBJ2-1; the match to TRBD1 covers 11 bases. The CDR3 extends over 14 amino acids. Germline V gene sequence: CDR1 SNHLY, CDR2 FYNNEI. After removal of 6 bases from V and 3 bases from J, the junction contained 1 base not matched to a gene. The CDR3 sequence: CASRGTGGYNEQFF. The DNA of the CDR3 is TGTGCCAGCAGAGGGACAGGGGGCTACAATGAGCAGTTCTTC.

This chain links TRBV9 with TRBJ2-7; D perhaps matches TRBD2 (6 bases). Trimming cost V 0 bases and J 2 bases, with 9 bases left between them. This CDR3 region has 14 residues. Germline V gene lookup returns CDR1 SGDLS and CDR2 YYNGEE. CDR3 region: CASSVASEPYEQYF. In DNA, the CDR3 is TGTGCCAGCAGCGTAGCTAGCGAGCCCTACGAGCAGTACTTC.

This chain connects TRBV15 to TRBJ2-1; either TRBD1 or TRBD2 may fit D (5 bases each). CDR1 is LNHNV and CDR2 is YYDKDF in the germline V gene (reference sequence). Trimming pared 1 base from V and 6 bases from J, leaving 13 bases between. The length of the CDR3 is 15 residues. The CDR3 here is CATSRGDVPTNEQFF. DNA of the CDR3: TGTGCCACCAGCAGAGGGGACGTACCCACCAATGAGCAGTTCTTC. Together with reference TRBV15 and TRBJ2-1, the CDR3 gives the full variable domain: DAMVIQNPRYQVTQFGKPVTLSCSQTLNHNVMYWYQQKSSQAPKLLFHYYDKDFNNEADTPDNFQSRRPNTSFCFLDIRSPGLGDTAMYLCATSRGDVPTNEQFFGPGTRLTVL.

This rearrangement joins TRBV28 to TRBJ1-5, with a possible D match to TRBD1 (5 bases). The V gene lost 5 bases and the J gene lost 1 base, with 12 bases spanning the gap. This CDR3 has 15 residues. Germline V lookup: CDR1 MDHEN, CDR2 SYDVKM. The CDR3 protein is CASSHGGVSNQPQHF. CDR3 nucleotide sequence: TGTGCCAGCAGTCACGGGGGGGTAAGCAATCAGCCCCAGCATTTT.

The chain uses TRBV4-3 and TRBJ2-7; D is perhaps TRBD1 (5 bases). The CDR3 extends over 13 amino acids. Germline V gene data show CDR1 as LGHNA and CDR2 as YSLEER. Trimming took 0 bases from V and 4 from J, leaving 7 bases between them. The CDR3 DNA reads as TGCGCCAGCAGCCAAGACAGGGAATACGAGCAGTACTTC. Translated: CASSQDREYEQYF.

The J gene is TRBJ1-1, the V gene TRBV30; D unclear. The germline V and J ends were trimmed by 4 bases and 1 base, with 7 bases remaining between them. Per germline, CDR1 GTSNPN and CDR2 SVGIG (reference sequence). CDR3 length equals 12 residues. CDR3 residues: CAWTFGNTEAFF. DNA of the CDR3: TGTGCCTGGACCTTCGGGAACACTGAAGCTTTCTTT.

This sequence joins TRBV7-9 and TRBJ2-7, with TRBD1 matching over 7 bases. CDR3 size: 18 residues. The junction had 21 bases not matched to a gene; V was cut back by 8 bases and J by 2 bases. Germline CDR1 is SEHNR and CDR2 is FQNEAQ (reference sequence). Here the CDR3 DNA reads TGTGCCAGCGGATCGGACAGGAGTTCGATACCATCACCCTACGAGCAGTACTTC. This sequence encodes CASGSDRSSIPSPYEQYF.

The rearrangement links TRBV30 to TRBJ2-1; weak D call: TRBD1 (5 bases). The CDR3 length is 14 residues. Trimming removed 2 bases from V and 3 bases from J, with 11 bases in between. Germline CDR1 GTSNPN, CDR2 SVGIG (reference sequence). The CDR3 bases are TGTGCCTGGAGTTCAGGGTCTGGCTACAATGAGCAGTTCTTC. The encoded protein is CAWSSGSGYNEQFF.

Details on this clone: One end of the junction is discordant with germline, which a read error may explain. The V gene is TRBV18, the J gene TRBJ2-1; D is ambiguous. Per the germline V gene, CDR1 is KGHSH and CDR2 is LQKENI. The CDR3 sequence is 16 residues long. The CDR3 coding sequence is TGTACCAGCTCACCTCTTACCGTACCCTCCTACAATGAGCAGTTCTTC. Encoded protein: CTSSPLTVPSYNEQFF.

The V gene is TRBV30, the J gene TRBJ2-3; D is perhaps TRBD2 (5 bases). CDR1 GTSNPN and CDR2 SVGIG come from the germline V gene (reference sequence). Trimming took off 0 bases at V and 1 base at J, with 8 bases between the two ends. This CDR3 region has 14 residues. The CDR3 protein is CAWSVAARTDTQYF. In nucleotides, the CDR3 is TGTGCCTGGAGTGTAGCGGCCCGCACAGATACGCAGTATTTT.

CDR3 bases: TGTGCCAGCAGCCCGCGTAACGGCGAAGCTTTCTTT. This codes for CASSPRNGEAFF. The rearrangement links TRBV7-6 to TRBJ1-1; D unclear. The V and J ends lost 5 bases and 8 bases respectively, with 12 bases between them. Germline lookup yields CDR1 SGHVS and CDR2 FNYEAQ. CDR3 size: 12 residues.

This chain connects TRBV7-6 to TRBJ2-1; no definite D call. Germline V gives CDR1 SGHVS, CDR2 FNYEAQ. The CDR3 runs to 13 residues. The germline V and J ends were trimmed by 3 bases and 6 bases, with 9 bases remaining between them. In DNA, the CDR3 is TGTGCCAGCAGCTTGGGCACTACCAATGAGCAGTTCTTC. It specifies CASSLGTTNEQFF.

This chain joins TRBV19 and TRBJ2-1; 7 bases are shared with TRBD1. This CDR3 contains 15 residues. V lost 4 bases, J lost 0 bases, and 3 bases stayed unmatched. The germline CDR1 and CDR2 sequences are LNHDA and SQIVND (reference sequence). For the CDR3, the DNA is TGTGCCAGTAGTAGGGGACAGTCCTCCTACAATGAGCAGTTCTTC. Its protein is CASSRGQSSYNEQFF.

This chain connects TRBV11-3 to TRBJ2-1; TRBD2 might be the D (6 bases). Trimming stripped 0 bases from V and 3 bases from J, with 21 bases between. This CDR3 comprises 19 residues. Germline V gene lookup returns CDR1 SGHNT and CDR2 YENEEA. DNA of the CDR3: TGTGCCAGCAGCTTAGATCTCCCCGGGACTCGGTTTGGCTACAATGAGCAGTTCTTC. Its protein is CASSLDLPGTRFGYNEQFF.

This chain connects TRBV4-1 to TRBJ2-3, with 11 bases that match TRBD2. This CDR3 has 19 amino acids. Germline lookup yields CDR1 MGHRA and CDR2 YSYEKL. V lost 0 bases and J lost 5; bases outside the gene matches: 13. CDR3 loop: CASSQDFSVGLAGGDTQYF. The CDR3 DNA reads TGCGCCAGCAGCCAAGATTTTAGTGTTGGGCTAGCGGGGGGAGATACGCAGTATTTT.

This chain connects TRBV28 to TRBJ2-1; 9 bases match TRBD1. V was clipped by 6 bases and J by 1 base; unmatched bases: 13. CDR1 and CDR2 from the germline V gene are MDHEN and SYDVKM. This CDR3 has 18 residues. The CDR3 DNA reads TGTGCCAGCAGCCCGATGGGTATGGGACAGGGTTCCTACAATGAGCAGTTCTTC. Translated, it gives CASSPMGMGQGSYNEQFF.

The chain joins TRBV13 to TRBJ2-7, with 10 positions matching TRBD2. There are 15 residues in the CDR3. After removal of 2 bases from V and 7 bases from J, the junction contained 8 bases not matched to a gene. Germline V lookup: CDR1 PRHDT, CDR2 FYEKMQ (reference sequence). CDR3 protein: CASSLYRTSGEEQYF. CDR3 nucleotide sequence: TGTGCCAGCAGCTTATATAGGACTAGCGGAGAGGAGCAGTACTTC.

The genes are TRBV2 and TRBJ2-4, with D tentatively TRBD2 (6 bases). This CDR3 contains 17 residues. CDR1 is SNHLY, CDR2 FYNNEI, per germline. The ends were cut back, 4 bases at V and 6 bases at J, with 22 bases in the middle. CDR3 protein: CASSGRRGWGMTNIQYF. As DNA, the CDR3 is TGTGCCAGCAGTGGAAGACGGGGGTGGGGGATGACAAACATTCAGTACTTC.

The chain links TRBV19 to TRBJ2-1; a possible D gene is TRBD2 (5 bases). The CDR3 totals 13 residues. V lost 8 bases and J lost 0, with 8 bases in between. Germline CDR1 and CDR2: LNHDA and SQIVND (reference sequence). The CDR3 sequence is CASADSSYNEQFF. CDR3 nucleotide sequence: TGTGCCAGTGCGGACTCCTCCTACAATGAGCAGTTCTTC.

This chain uses TRBV4-3 with TRBJ1-6; no clear D. The CDR3 loop spans 16 amino acids. The V end was cut by 0 bases, the J end by 6 bases, with 12 bases between. Germline CDR1 is LGHNA and CDR2 is YSLEER. The CDR3 region has the DNA TGCGCCAGCAGCCAAGAAAGTGACGGACTTAATTCACCCCTCCACTTT. As protein: CASSQESDGLNSPLHF.

The chain carries TRBV28 and TRBJ1-5; D not certain. CDR1 and CDR2 from the germline V gene are MDHEN and SYDVKM. This CDR3 is built from 14 residues. The ends were cut back, 5 bases at V and 0 bases at J, with 8 bases in the middle. CDR3 loop: CASSIPDSNQPQHF. The CDR3 nucleotides read TGTGCCAGCAGTATACCGGATAGCAATCAGCCCCAGCATTTT.